These 12 T cell receptor beta chains were sequenced from one sample in a study of blood T cell repertoires in COVID-19. Sequencing was performed with immunoSEQ multiplex PCR; in TCRdb, only in-frame clones are kept and a portion is missing. Of 330,000 or so clones listed, 92% are singletons. Specimen: PBMCs or T cells enriched from blood (not recorded which). The origin of the receptors is a woman in her 30s who had recovered from COVID-19.

This clone was picked up one time. The CDR3 here is CASSVGWNQPQHF. DNA for the CDR3: TGTGCCAGCAGCGTCGGGTGGAATCAGCCCCAGCATTTT. V and J are TRBV5-5 and TRBJ1-5; D not certain. The CDR3 loop spans 13 amino acids. The germline V gene has CDR1 SGHKS and CDR2 YYEKEE (reference sequence). V shed 4 bases and J shed 4 bases, with 9 bases lying between them.

V is TRBV6-5 and J is TRBJ1-3; TRBD1 is a possible D gene (5 bases). CDR1 is MNHEY and CDR2 is SVGAGI in the germline V gene. This CDR3 comprises 14 residues. V was clipped by 2 bases and J by 8 bases, with 13 bases between them. The CDR3, as DNA: TGTGCCAGCAGTTACAGGACCCGGGGGGACACCATATATTTT. It encodes CASSYRTRGDTIYF.

The genes are TRBV27 and TRBJ1-1, with D maybe TRBD1 (5 bases). V lost 10 bases, J lost 4 bases, and 22 bases lay in between. This CDR3 comprises 15 residues. CDR1 and CDR2 from the germline V gene are MNHEY and SMNVEV (reference sequence). The CDR3 reads CATAVRGGVGTEAFF. CDR3 DNA: TGTGCCACCGCAGTTCGGGGGGGTGTTGGCACTGAAGCTTTCTTT.

V is TRBV28 and J is TRBJ2-5; 8 bases fit TRBD2. V shed 4 bases, J shed 1 base, and the junction held 2 bases outside the gene matches. The CDR3 covers 14 residues. Germline-derived CDR1 and CDR2 are MDHEN and SYDVKM. The CDR3 DNA reads as TGTGCCAGCAGTTCGGGGGGGCCCCAAGAGACCCAGTACTTC. This sequence encodes CASSSGGPQETQYF.

The chain is built from TRBV3-1 (or the pseudogene TRBV3-2) and TRBJ2-5; 7 bases are a match to TRBD2. CDR3 length: 16 residues. Trimming cost V 3 bases and J 2 bases; bases outside gene matches: 9. Germline V gene sequence: CDR1 LGHDT, CDR2 YNNKEL (reference sequence). The CDR3 spells CASSHLREGPQETQYF. CDR3 coding DNA: TGTGCCAGCAGCCATCTCAGGGAGGGCCCTCAAGAGACCCAGTACTTC.

The chain links TRBV5-4 to TRBJ2-5; 7 bases agree with TRBD1. Germline V CDR1 and CDR2: SGHNT, YYREEE (reference sequence). The CDR3 has 18 amino acids. With V trimmed by 2 bases and J by 1 base, 14 bases remained unmatched. In DNA form, the CDR3 reads TGTGCCAGCAGCTTAAGGGGGCGCTTCGTTGAGGGCCAAGAGACCCAGTACTTC. It yields the protein CASSLRGRFVEGQETQYF.

V is TRBV5-1 and J is TRBJ2-7; 8 bases fit TRBD1. The CDR3 is 15 amino acids. The J segment lost 6 bases and the V segment lost 0 bases, leaving 8 bases of the junction unmatched. CDR1 SGHRS and CDR2 YFSETQ come from the germline V gene. CDR3 nucleotide sequence: TGCGCCAGCAGCTTGGTAGGACAGGGAGCCGGCGAGCAGTACTTC. It yields the protein CASSLVGQGAGEQYF.

The chain recombines TRBV7-2 with TRBJ2-2, with a tentative D call TRBD2 (5 bases). Germline loops: CDR1 SGHTA, CDR2 FQGNSA. V lost 1 base to trimming and J lost 4 bases, with 13 bases between them. CDR3 size: 16 residues. Here the CDR3 DNA reads TGTGCCAGCAGCTTAGGCCCCTCGGGGATCACCGGGGAGCTGTTTTTT. Its translation is CASSLGPSGITGELFF.

The J gene is TRBJ1-1, the V gene TRBV12-3 or TRBV12-4; no firm D call. V gave up 2 bases and J gave up 4 bases, with 8 bases separating them. CDR3 size: 13 residues. For the CDR3, the DNA is TGTGCCAGCAGTTTAACTCGAGGCACTGAAGCTTTCTTT. Its protein is CASSLTRGTEAFF.

This chain links TRBV5-4 with TRBJ2-3; 9 nucleotides align to TRBD2. Trimming removed 6 bases from V and 4 bases from J; junction bases left unmatched: 12. The CDR3 has 16 amino acids. Per the germline V gene, CDR1 is SGHNT and CDR2 is YYREEE (reference sequence). In nucleotides, the CDR3 is TGTGCCAGCACACGGGGGCTAGCGGGGTATGCAGATACGCAGTATTTT. Amino acids: CASTRGLAGYADTQYF.

The J gene is TRBJ1-5, the V gene TRBV6-2 or TRBV6-3, with 7 positions matching TRBD1. Germline V CDR1 and CDR2: MNHEY, SVGEGT. The trim removed 5 bases at V and 4 bases at J, leaving 11 bases unmatched. The CDR3 runs to 16 residues. The CDR3 DNA follows: TGTGCCAGCAGTCCATCTACCGGGACAGAAAATCAGCCCCAGCATTTT. The encoded protein is CASSPSTGTENQPQHF.

The gene calls are TRBV19 and TRBJ2-2; 9 bases map to TRBD2. Trimming at V came to 6 bases and at J to 6 bases, leaving 5 bases not matched to a gene. This CDR3 comprises 14 residues. Germline assignment: CDR1 LNHDA and CDR2 SQIVND (reference sequence). The CDR3 loop reads CASRAGLAAGELFF. CDR3 coding DNA: TGTGCCAGTAGGGCGGGACTAGCTGCCGGGGAGCTGTTTTTT.